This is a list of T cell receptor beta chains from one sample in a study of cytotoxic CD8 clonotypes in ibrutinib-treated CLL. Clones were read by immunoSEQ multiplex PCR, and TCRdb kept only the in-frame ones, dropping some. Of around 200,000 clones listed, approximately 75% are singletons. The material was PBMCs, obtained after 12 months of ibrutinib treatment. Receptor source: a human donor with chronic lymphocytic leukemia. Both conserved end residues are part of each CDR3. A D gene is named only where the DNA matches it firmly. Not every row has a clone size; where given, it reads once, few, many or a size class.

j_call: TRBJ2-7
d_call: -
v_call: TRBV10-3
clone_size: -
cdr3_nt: TGTGCCATCAGTGAGCCGAACGAGGGGAACGAGCAGTACTTC
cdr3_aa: CAISEPNEGNEQYF

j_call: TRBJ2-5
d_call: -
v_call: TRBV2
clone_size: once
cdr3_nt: TGTGCCAGCAGGGGTAGGGTCGGCCAAGAGACCCAGTACTTC
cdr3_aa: CASRGRVGQETQYF

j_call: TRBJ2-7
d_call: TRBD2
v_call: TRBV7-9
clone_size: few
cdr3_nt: TGTGCCAGCAGCTTTTCACTAGCGGGAAACGAGCAGTACTTC
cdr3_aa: CASSFSLAGNEQYF

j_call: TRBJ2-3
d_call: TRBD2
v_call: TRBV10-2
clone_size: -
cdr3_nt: TGCGCCAGCAGCGCCGGGACTAGCGGGAACACAGATACGCAGTATTTT
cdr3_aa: CASSAGTSGNTDTQYF

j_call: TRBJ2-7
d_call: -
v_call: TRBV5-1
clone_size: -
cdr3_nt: TGCGCCAGCAGCCCCGGACGGCAGATGGTCGACGAGCAGTACTTC
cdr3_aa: CASSPGRQMVDEQYF

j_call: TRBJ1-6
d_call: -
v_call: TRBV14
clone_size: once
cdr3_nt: TGTGCCAGCAGCCCCCGGGCCGCCGGCGGTTCACCCCTCCACTTT
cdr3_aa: CASSPRAAGGSPLHF

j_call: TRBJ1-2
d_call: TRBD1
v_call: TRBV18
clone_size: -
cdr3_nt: TGTGCCAGCTCACTCCGGGACAGGGATGGCTACACCTTC
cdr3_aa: CASSLRDRDGYTF

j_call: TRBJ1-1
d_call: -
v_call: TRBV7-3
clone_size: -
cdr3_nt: TGTGCCAGCAGCTTAGGAGACTCGCCAGTTCGGGCTTTCTTT
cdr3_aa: CASSLGDSPVRAFF

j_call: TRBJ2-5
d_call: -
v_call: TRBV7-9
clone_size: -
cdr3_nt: TGTGCCAGCAGCTTCGGAATCGCCGGCTTGTTTGAGACCCAGTACTTC
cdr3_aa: CASSFGIAGLFETQYF

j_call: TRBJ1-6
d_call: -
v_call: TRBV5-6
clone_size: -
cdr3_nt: TGTGCCAGCAGCTTGGAAGGAAGCCCTAATTCACCCCTCCACTTT
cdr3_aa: CASSLEGSPNSPLHF

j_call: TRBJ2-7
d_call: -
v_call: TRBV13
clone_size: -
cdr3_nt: TGTGCCAGCAGCTTAGGGTTGGCCGTTACCTACGAGCAGTACTTC
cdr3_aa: CASSLGLAVTYEQYF

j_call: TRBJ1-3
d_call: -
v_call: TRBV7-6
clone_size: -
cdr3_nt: TGTGCCAGCAGCGATAGGGGACATCCCAGTGGTGGAAACACCATATATTTT
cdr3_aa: CASSDRGHPSGGNTIYF

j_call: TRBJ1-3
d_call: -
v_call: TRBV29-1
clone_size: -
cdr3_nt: TGCAGCGTTGAAACTTCTGGAAACACCATATATTTT
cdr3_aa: CSVETSGNTIYF

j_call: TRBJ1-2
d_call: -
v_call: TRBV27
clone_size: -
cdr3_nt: TGTGCCAGCAGTTTAAAGGGGACCGTCCATTTTGGCTACACCTTC
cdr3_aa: CASSLKGTVHFGYTF

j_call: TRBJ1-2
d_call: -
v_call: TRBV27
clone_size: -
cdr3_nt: TGTGCCAGCAGTTCGTCGCATTTTAACTATGGCTACACCTTC
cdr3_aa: CASSSSHFNYGYTF

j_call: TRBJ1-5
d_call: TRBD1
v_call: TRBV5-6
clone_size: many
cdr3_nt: TGTGCCAGCAGCTCGGGACAGGGGGCCGGCCAGCCCCAGCATTTT
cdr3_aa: CASSSGQGAGQPQHF

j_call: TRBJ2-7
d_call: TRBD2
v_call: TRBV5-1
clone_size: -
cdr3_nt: TGCGCCAGCAGCTTGGAGGGACTAGCGGACTCCTACGAGCAGTACTTC
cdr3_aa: CASSLEGLADSYEQYF

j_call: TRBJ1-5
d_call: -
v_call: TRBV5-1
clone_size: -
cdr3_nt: TGCGCCAGCAGCTTGGGCGGTCATCAGCCCCAGCATTTT
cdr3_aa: CASSLGGHQPQHF

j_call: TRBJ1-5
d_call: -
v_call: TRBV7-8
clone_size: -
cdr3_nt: TGTGCCAGCAGCGCAACAGGGTCGGGGCAGCCCCAGCATTTT
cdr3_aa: CASSATGSGQPQHF

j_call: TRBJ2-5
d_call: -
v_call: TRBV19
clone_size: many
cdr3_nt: TGCCCCGGAGGAGAGACCCAGTACTTC
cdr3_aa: CPGGETQYF